These 15 T cell receptor beta chains were sequenced from one sample in a study of vaccination and CD4 T cells after COVID-19. Sequence data for DNA of cultured CD4+ T cells were generated by the Oncomine TCR Beta short-read assay. TCRdb passed the PCR reads through MiXCR, listing each CDR3 protein once. The table shows about 19,000 distinct CDR3 sequences, with around 29% occurring only once. The treatment denotes: approximately 10-day PBMC culture with coronavirus spike peptide pools or control peptides (ViraFEST assay). For these TCRs, the target antigens are not known. Sequenced input: cultured CD4+ T cells from blood. Receptors were obtained from a human donor with COVID-19.

The chain is built from TRBV11-2 and TRBJ2-1; D might be TRBD2 (7 bases). V lost 7 bases to trimming and J lost 8 bases, with 30 bases between them. The germline V gene has CDR1 SGHAT and CDR2 FQNNGV. This CDR3 contains 18 residues. CDR3 in DNA: TGTGCCAGCACCCCGGATCGGGGGCTAGCGGCCCGGATTGATGAGCAGTTCTTC. This codes for CASTPDRGLAARIDEQFF.

The rearrangement uses TRBV6-1 and TRBJ2-7; D is tentatively TRBD1 or TRBD2 (5 bases each). V lost 8 bases to trimming and J lost 2 bases, with 13 bases between them. The CDR3 extends over 13 amino acids. Germline V CDR1 and CDR2: MNHNS, SASEGT. The CDR3 is CASGGLPAYEQYF. The CDR3, as DNA: TGTGCCAGCGGGGGTTTGCCTGCCTACGAGCAGTACTTC.

The rearrangement joins TRBV6-1 to TRBJ2-7; TRBD1 agrees at 9 bases. CDR3 length equals 12 residues. The V segment lost 9 bases and the J segment 6 bases; nucleotides outside the gene matches: 6. Germline lookup yields CDR1 MNHNS and CDR2 SASEGT. This CDR3 is CASRTGDGEQYF. In DNA form, the CDR3 reads TGTGCCAGTCGGACAGGGGATGGCGAGCAGTACTTC.

This clonotype has only a few counts. The chain employs TRBV12-3 or TRBV12-4 and TRBJ1-6; TRBD1 matches 7 bases. This CDR3 contains 15 residues. With V trimmed by 7 bases and J by 6 bases, 9 bases remained unmatched. DNA of the CDR3: TGTGCCAGCAAACAATGGGACAGAGCTAATTCACCCCTCCACTTT. Protein product: CASKQWDRANSPLHF.

There are a few counts of this clonotype. The CDR3 sequence is CAWSLERGGTEAFF. The CDR3 DNA is TGTGCCTGGAGTCTAGAAAGGGGAGGCACTGAAGCTTTCTTT. V and J are TRBV30 and TRBJ1-1, with D perhaps matching TRBD1 (5 bases). V lost 2 bases and J lost 4, with 14 bases in between. Germline V CDR1 and CDR2: GTSNPN, SVGIG (reference sequence). The CDR3 totals 14 residues.

The sample holds one count of this clonotype. The chain links TRBV28 to TRBJ2-5; 10 positions agree with TRBD2. CDR3 size: 15 residues. Germline loops: CDR1 MDHEN, CDR2 SYDVKM. V was clipped by 8 bases and J by 4 bases; unmatched bases: 10. CDR3 sequence reads: CASGGVAGGTETQYF. CDR3 bases: TGTGCCAGCGGGGGAGTAGCGGGGGGAACAGAGACCCAGTACTTC. The full variable domain, completed using reference TRBV28 and TRBJ2-5, is DVKVTQSSRYLVKRTGEKVFLECVQDMDHENMFWYRQDPGLGLRLIYFSYDVKMKEKGDIPEGYSVSREKKERFSLILESASTNQTSMYLCASGGVAGGTETQYFGPGTRLLVL.

CDR3 protein: CASSPMRGASTDTQYF. CDR3 DNA: TGTGCCAGCTCACCGATGCGGGGGGCTAGCACAGATACGCAGTATTTT. The chain links TRBV18 to TRBJ2-3, with 8 bases fitting TRBD2. The CDR3 runs to 16 residues. The germline CDR1 and CDR2 sequences are KGHSH and LQKENI. V dropped 3 bases and J dropped 0; count of bases not matched to a gene: 5. The full variable domain, with the rest looked up from reference TRBV18 and TRBJ2-3, is NAGVMQNPRHLVRRRGQEARLRCSPMKGHSHVYWYRQLPEEGLKFMVYLQKENIIDESGMPKERFSAEFPKEGPSILRIQQVVRGDSAAYFCASSPMRGASTDTQYFGPGTRLTVL.

V is TRBV19 and J is TRBJ1-1; 7 nucleotides match TRBD1. The CDR3 runs to 12 residues. The germline gives CDR1 LNHDA, CDR2 SQIVND (reference sequence). J gave up 5 bases and V 6 bases, and 3 bases lay outside the gene matches. In DNA, the CDR3 is TGTGCCAGTAGCCTACAGGGGACTGAAGCTTTCTTT. Translating gives CASSLQGTEAFF.

This clonotype ranks as medium-sized (0.01 to 0.1%). The chain links TRBV10-1 to TRBJ1-6; tentative D call: TRBD1 (5 bases). The CDR3 contains 16 residues. Trimming shortened V by 5 bases and J by 6 bases, and 17 bases separated the two germline ends. Germline V gives CDR1 WNHNN, CDR2 SYGVQD (reference sequence). CDR3 amino acids: CASSPGGTGGNSPLHF. The CDR3 region has the DNA TGCGCCAGCAGTCCGGGCGGCACCGGGGGTAATTCACCCCTCCACTTT.

The chain joins TRBV20-1 to TRBJ2-5; D remains unclear. CDR3 size: 16 residues. CDR1 DFQATT and CDR2 SNEGSKA come from the germline V gene (reference sequence). Trimming removed 6 bases at V and 2 bases at J, with 22 bases between. CDR3 DNA: TGCAGTGCCCCACCCCTGCAGGTCGGTCGACAAGAGACCCAGTACTTC. This sequence encodes CSAPPLQVGRQETQYF.

The chain links TRBV19 to TRBJ1-1; a weak D match, TRBD1 (6 bases). V lost 4 bases, J lost 5 bases, and 14 bases lay in between. The CDR3 loop spans 14 amino acids. Looked up from germline, CDR1 is LNHDA and CDR2 is SQIVND (reference sequence). In DNA form, the CDR3 reads TGTGCCAGTAGTAATAACGGGGGGCAAACTGAAGCTTTCTTT. Translating it yields CASSNNGGQTEAFF.

The V gene is TRBV11-3, the J gene TRBJ1-5, with a tentative D call TRBD1 (5 bases). This CDR3 has 17 residues. The germline CDR1 and CDR2 sequences are SGHNT and YENEEA. The germline V and J ends were trimmed by 3 bases and 2 bases, with 17 bases remaining between them. The CDR3: CASSFWCLRQRNQPQHF. In nucleotides, the CDR3 is TGTGCCAGCAGCTTTTGGTGTTTGAGACAGCGCAATCAGCCCCAGCATTTT.

The chain uses TRBV19 and TRBJ2-4; TRBD2 matches at 8 bases. The CDR3 has 18 residues. Germline assignment: CDR1 LNHDA and CDR2 SQIVND (reference sequence). The trim removed 6 bases at V and 1 base at J, leaving 14 bases unmatched. CDR3 sequence (DNA): TGTGCCAGTAGCCCGCCCCCTTTAGCGGGGAGCGCCAAAAACATTCAGTACTTC. Translated, it gives CASSPPPLAGSAKNIQYF.

There are a few counts of this clonotype. The rearrangement links TRBV7-8 to TRBJ2-6; 9 nucleotides match TRBD1. Per germline, CDR1 SGHVS and CDR2 FQNEAQ. Unmatched junction bases numbered 7, after V lost 1 base and J lost 0 bases. CDR3 size: 19 residues. CDR3 protein: CASSLGGQGSASGANVLTF. DNA for the CDR3: TGTGCCAGCAGCTTAGGGGGACAGGGTTCTGCCTCTGGGGCCAACGTCCTGACTTTC.

The chain has TRBV11-2 and TRBJ2-2, with TRBD1 as a possible D gene (5 bases). In germline, CDR1 is SGHAT, CDR2 FQNNGV. V shed 3 bases and J shed 0 bases, with 8 bases lying between them. CDR3 length: 15 amino acids. CDR3 DNA sequence: TGTGCCAGCAGCTTTACGGACACGAACACCGGGGAGCTGTTTTTT. Protein: CASSFTDTNTGELFF.